The TCR beta chain under discussion was sequenced for a study of human T cells and chemical hapten exposure. As to time point: patch test 3, about 24 weeks after DPC sensitization. Treatment reported: therapeutic diphenylcyclopropenone sensitization with weekly scalp DPC. The CDR3 has 14 amino acids. The V gene lost 3 bases and the J gene lost 6 bases, with 12 bases spanning the gap. TCRdb redid the calling of the RACE reads with MiXCR, one entry per CDR3 protein. The sample yields some 64,000 distinct CDR3 sequences, roughly 11% seen once. The sequence was obtained from a woman aged 25 to 39 with alopecia areata. Some clones in this sample may be carry-over from other donors' samples. The material was whole blood, obtained in connection with sensitization to the hapten diphenylcyclopropenone (DPC). This chain uses TRBV12-3 or TRBV12-4 with TRBJ2-1; a possible D gene is TRBD2 (6 bases). The CDR3 sequence: CASSLGLPGNEQFF. CDR3 nucleotides: TGTGCCAGCAGTTTGGGACTTCCGGGCAATGAGCAGTTCTTC.